A selection of T cell receptor beta chains follows, all from one sample in a study of resident and recirculating memory T cells in vitiligo. TCRdb's table, derived via immunoSEQ multiplex PCR, lists solely in-frame clones and lacks some. The repertoire holds about 76,000 clones, with just over 90% as singletons. The sample comprised blood. The receptors stem from a male donor with vitiligo. Both conserved end residues are part of each CDR3. The order of the fields is clone size, J gene, V gene, D gene, CDR3 protein, CDR3 DNA. D genes are given only for firm matches. Not every row has a clone size; where given, it reads once, few, many or a size class.

clone_size: -
j_call: TRBJ2-3
v_call: TRBV9
d_call: -
cdr3_aa: CASSVGGGTSTDTQYF
cdr3_nt: TGTGCCAGCAGCGTAGGGGGGGGCACTAGCACAGATACGCAGTATTTT

clone_size: -
j_call: TRBJ2-3
v_call: TRBV19
d_call: -
cdr3_aa: CASSIRPFPVSTDTQYF
cdr3_nt: TGTGCCAGTAGTATCAGGCCCTTCCCAGTTAGCACAGATACGCAGTATTTT

clone_size: -
j_call: TRBJ2-7
v_call: TRBV7-6
d_call: -
cdr3_aa: CASSLLSANFYEQYF
cdr3_nt: TGTGCCAGCAGCTTACTGTCCGCGAACTTCTACGAGCAGTACTTC

clone_size: -
j_call: TRBJ2-2
v_call: TRBV27
d_call: -
cdr3_aa: CASSPSTGNTGELFF
cdr3_nt: TGTGCCAGCAGTCCCTCTACAGGAAACACCGGGGAGCTGTTTTTT

clone_size: -
j_call: TRBJ2-7
v_call: TRBV11-3
d_call: TRBD1
cdr3_aa: CASSLVRGQGPYEQYF
cdr3_nt: TGTGCCAGCAGCTTAGTTAGGGGACAGGGGCCCTACGAGCAGTACTTC

clone_size: -
j_call: TRBJ2-3
v_call: TRBV11-2
d_call: TRBD2
cdr3_aa: CASSLVGRTSDTQYF
cdr3_nt: TGTGCCAGCAGCTTGGTCGGCCGGACTAGCGATACGCAGTATTTT

clone_size: -
j_call: TRBJ2-2
v_call: TRBV6-1
d_call: -
cdr3_aa: CASSDPRGSSTTGELFF
cdr3_nt: TGTGCCAGCAGTGACCCCCGGGGTAGCTCGACCACCGGGGAGCTGTTTTTT

clone_size: once
j_call: TRBJ2-2
v_call: TRBV5-4
d_call: -
cdr3_aa: CASSHVDYGELFF
cdr3_nt: TGTGCCAGCAGCCACGTGGACTACGGGGAGCTGTTTTTT

clone_size: -
j_call: TRBJ2-1
v_call: TRBV13
d_call: TRBD2
cdr3_aa: CASSLGLADYNEQFF
cdr3_nt: TGTGCCAGCAGCTTGGGACTAGCGGACTACAATGAGCAGTTCTTC

clone_size: -
j_call: TRBJ2-1
v_call: TRBV6-4
d_call: TRBD2
cdr3_aa: CASSLGLAGYNEQFF
cdr3_nt: TGTGCCAGCAGTTTAGGACTAGCGGGCTACAATGAGCAGTTCTTC

clone_size: -
j_call: TRBJ1-1
v_call: TRBV10-3
d_call: TRBD1
cdr3_aa: CAISPRGEDTEAFF
cdr3_nt: TGTGCCATCAGCCCCAGGGGGGAGGACACTGAAGCTTTCTTT

clone_size: -
j_call: TRBJ2-3
v_call: TRBV18
d_call: TRBD1
cdr3_aa: CASSPPGTGPDTQYF
cdr3_nt: TGTGCCAGCTCACCCCCCGGGACAGGGCCAGATACGCAGTATTTT

clone_size: -
j_call: TRBJ2-1
v_call: TRBV28
d_call: -
cdr3_aa: CASSSPREAGLYNEQFF
cdr3_nt: TGTGCCAGCAGTTCTCCGAGGGAAGCGGGTCTTTACAATGAGCAGTTCTTC

clone_size: -
j_call: TRBJ2-7
v_call: TRBV28
d_call: -
cdr3_aa: CASSLRGTYEQYF
cdr3_nt: TGTGCCAGCAGTTTAAGGGGGACCTACGAGCAGTACTTC

clone_size: -
j_call: TRBJ2-1
v_call: TRBV5-1
d_call: TRBD2
cdr3_aa: CASSLGLAGDNEQFF
cdr3_nt: TGCGCCAGCAGCTTGGGTCTAGCGGGAGACAATGAGCAGTTCTTC

clone_size: -
j_call: TRBJ1-1
v_call: TRBV30
d_call: TRBD1
cdr3_aa: CAWETGQREAFF
cdr3_nt: TGTGCCTGGGAAACGGGACAGCGTGAAGCTTTCTTT

clone_size: -
j_call: TRBJ2-1
v_call: TRBV7-7
d_call: -
cdr3_aa: CASSLGLNNEQFF
cdr3_nt: TGTGCCAGCAGCTTGGGGCTAAACAATGAGCAGTTCTTC

clone_size: few
j_call: TRBJ2-7
v_call: TRBV2
d_call: -
cdr3_aa: CASSPDNEQYF
cdr3_nt: TGTGCCAGCAGCCCCGACAACGAGCAGTACTTC

clone_size: -
j_call: TRBJ2-3
v_call: TRBV27
d_call: TRBD2
cdr3_aa: CASSYPGTSRTDTQYF
cdr3_nt: TGTGCCAGCAGTTACCCCGGGACTAGCCGCACAGATACGCAGTATTTT

clone_size: -
j_call: TRBJ1-4
v_call: TRBV27
d_call: -
cdr3_aa: CASSFSPGHGLFF
cdr3_nt: TGTGCCAGCAGTTTCTCACCCGGACACGGCCTGTTTTTT

clone_size: -
j_call: TRBJ1-3
v_call: TRBV5-1
d_call: TRBD1
cdr3_aa: CASSLEGTASKYF
cdr3_nt: TGCGCCAGCAGCTTGGAGGGGACAGCATCAAAATATTTT

clone_size: -
j_call: TRBJ2-7
v_call: TRBV7-2
d_call: TRBD2
cdr3_aa: CASSAQLGLAGDEQYF
cdr3_nt: TGTGCCAGCAGCGCTCAACTGGGACTAGCGGGAGACGAGCAGTACTTC

clone_size: -
j_call: TRBJ2-3
v_call: TRBV10-1
d_call: TRBD2
cdr3_aa: CASRKLAGGRDTQYF
cdr3_nt: TGCGCCAGCAGGAAACTAGCGGGGGGCAGGGATACGCAGTATTTT

clone_size: -
j_call: TRBJ2-7
v_call: TRBV9
d_call: TRBD1
cdr3_aa: CASSVGGQGIVEQYF
cdr3_nt: TGTGCCAGCAGCGTCGGGGGACAGGGGATTGTCGAGCAGTACTTC

clone_size: once
j_call: TRBJ1-1
v_call: TRBV4-1
d_call: -
cdr3_aa: CASSHPPRETGEAFF
cdr3_nt: TGCGCCAGCAGCCACCCCCCACGGGAGACTGGTGAAGCTTTCTTT

clone_size: -
j_call: TRBJ2-3
v_call: TRBV18
d_call: TRBD1
cdr3_aa: CASSPATGARTDTQYF
cdr3_nt: TGTGCCAGCTCACCCGCGACAGGGGCCCGCACAGATACGCAGTATTTT

clone_size: -
j_call: TRBJ1-2
v_call: TRBV28
d_call: -
cdr3_aa: CASSFIGQEGHYGYTF
cdr3_nt: TGTGCCAGCAGTTTTATTGGCCAGGAGGGGCACTATGGCTACACCTTC

clone_size: -
j_call: TRBJ2-7
v_call: TRBV28
d_call: TRBD1
cdr3_aa: CASQGASYEQYF
cdr3_nt: TGTGCCAGTCAGGGGGCATCCTACGAGCAGTACTTC

clone_size: -
j_call: TRBJ2-5
v_call: TRBV7-9
d_call: -
cdr3_aa: CASSSPTQETQYF
cdr3_nt: TGTGCCAGCAGCTCCCCTACTCAAGAGACCCAGTACTTC

clone_size: -
j_call: TRBJ2-1
v_call: TRBV10-3
d_call: -
cdr3_aa: CAISDSVNEQFF
cdr3_nt: TGTGCCATCAGTGATTCGGTTAATGAGCAGTTCTTC

clone_size: -
j_call: TRBJ2-1
v_call: TRBV4-3
d_call: TRBD2
cdr3_aa: CASSRLAGNLDEQFF
cdr3_nt: TGCGCCAGCAGTCGACTAGCGGGAAACCTGGATGAGCAGTTCTTC

clone_size: once
j_call: TRBJ2-7
v_call: TRBV11-2
d_call: TRBD1
cdr3_aa: CASSSVRTGGSTYEQYF
cdr3_nt: TGTGCCAGCAGTTCCGTCCGGACAGGGGGCTCTACGTACGAGCAGTACTTC

clone_size: -
j_call: TRBJ2-3
v_call: TRBV6-1
d_call: -
cdr3_aa: CASSESLPGRTDTQYF
cdr3_nt: TGTGCCAGCAGTGAATCGTTGCCAGGGCGTACAGATACGCAGTATTTT

clone_size: -
j_call: TRBJ2-1
v_call: TRBV27
d_call: TRBD2
cdr3_aa: CASRFGAGVYNEQFF
cdr3_nt: TGTGCCAGCAGGTTCGGGGCGGGGGTTTACAATGAGCAGTTCTTC

clone_size: -
j_call: TRBJ1-6
v_call: TRBV6-5
d_call: -
cdr3_aa: CASSLLRTDSPLHF
cdr3_nt: TGTGCCAGCAGCCTACTAAGGACAGATTCACCCCTCCACTTT

clone_size: -
j_call: TRBJ2-1
v_call: TRBV5-1
d_call: TRBD2
cdr3_aa: CASSPTSGRGSEQFF
cdr3_nt: TGCGCCAGCAGCCCGACTAGCGGGAGGGGGAGTGAGCAGTTCTTC

clone_size: -
j_call: TRBJ2-4
v_call: TRBV29-1
d_call: TRBD2
cdr3_aa: CSVEDLPTSGKNIQYF
cdr3_nt: TGCAGCGTTGAAGATCTTCCCACTAGCGGGAAAAACATTCAGTACTTC

clone_size: -
j_call: TRBJ2-3
v_call: TRBV18
d_call: -
cdr3_aa: CASSPRAGTPDTQYF
cdr3_nt: TGTGCCAGCTCACCACGTGCGGGAACACCAGATACGCAGTATTTT

clone_size: -
j_call: TRBJ1-3
v_call: TRBV18
d_call: -
cdr3_aa: CASSPVRTAAGNTIYF
cdr3_nt: TGTGCCAGCTCACCTGTAAGGACAGCTGCAGGAAACACCATATATTTT

clone_size: -
j_call: TRBJ1-5
v_call: TRBV28
d_call: -
cdr3_aa: CASTRLGGGSNQPQHF
cdr3_nt: TGTGCCAGCACCAGACTGGGGGGTGGATCCAATCAGCCCCAGCATTTT

clone_size: once
j_call: TRBJ2-3
v_call: TRBV11-2
d_call: TRBD2
cdr3_aa: CASSLDTSGTDTQYF
cdr3_nt: TGTGCCAGCAGCTTAGATACTAGCGGCACAGATACGCAGTATTTT

clone_size: -
j_call: TRBJ2-7
v_call: TRBV5-4
d_call: TRBD1
cdr3_aa: CASSFLPPGTDYYEQYF
cdr3_nt: TGTGCCAGCAGCTTTTTACCTCCCGGGACAGATTACTACGAGCAGTACTTC

clone_size: -
j_call: TRBJ1-2
v_call: TRBV7-9
d_call: TRBD1
cdr3_aa: CASSFSDRGYGYTF
cdr3_nt: TGTGCCAGCAGCTTTTCGGACAGGGGCTATGGCTACACCTTC

clone_size: few
j_call: TRBJ1-4
v_call: TRBV5-1
d_call: TRBD1
cdr3_aa: CASSLGQGAFNEKLFF
cdr3_nt: TGCGCCAGCAGCTTGGGCCAGGGGGCGTTCAATGAAAAACTGTTTTTT

clone_size: -
j_call: TRBJ2-7
v_call: TRBV7-6
d_call: TRBD2
cdr3_aa: CASSTGTSGFYEQYF
cdr3_nt: TGTGCCAGCAGCACCGGGACTAGCGGATTCTACGAGCAGTACTTC

clone_size: -
j_call: TRBJ2-1
v_call: TRBV11-3
d_call: -
cdr3_aa: CASSLDFQEYNEQFF
cdr3_nt: TGTGCCAGCAGCTTAGATTTTCAGGAATACAATGAGCAGTTCTTC

clone_size: once
j_call: TRBJ1-2
v_call: TRBV5-6
d_call: TRBD1
cdr3_aa: CASERDRGYTF
cdr3_nt: TGTGCCTCCGAACGGGACAGGGGCTACACCTTC

clone_size: -
j_call: TRBJ1-2
v_call: TRBV10-3
d_call: TRBD1
cdr3_aa: CAISGADRAYGYTF
cdr3_nt: TGTGCCATCAGTGGAGCGGACAGGGCCTATGGCTACACCTTC